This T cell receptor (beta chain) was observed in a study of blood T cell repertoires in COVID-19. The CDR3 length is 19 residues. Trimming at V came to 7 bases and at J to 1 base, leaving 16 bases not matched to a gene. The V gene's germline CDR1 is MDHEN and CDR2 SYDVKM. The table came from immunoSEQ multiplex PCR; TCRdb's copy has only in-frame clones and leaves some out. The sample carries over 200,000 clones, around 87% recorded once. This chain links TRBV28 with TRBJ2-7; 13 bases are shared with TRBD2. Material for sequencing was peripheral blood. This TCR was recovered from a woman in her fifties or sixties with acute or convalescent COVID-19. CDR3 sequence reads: CASNSNGLAGVLRSYEQYF. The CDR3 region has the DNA TGTGCCAGCAACTCCAACGGACTAGCGGGGGTCCTCCGGTCCTACGAGCAGTACTTC.